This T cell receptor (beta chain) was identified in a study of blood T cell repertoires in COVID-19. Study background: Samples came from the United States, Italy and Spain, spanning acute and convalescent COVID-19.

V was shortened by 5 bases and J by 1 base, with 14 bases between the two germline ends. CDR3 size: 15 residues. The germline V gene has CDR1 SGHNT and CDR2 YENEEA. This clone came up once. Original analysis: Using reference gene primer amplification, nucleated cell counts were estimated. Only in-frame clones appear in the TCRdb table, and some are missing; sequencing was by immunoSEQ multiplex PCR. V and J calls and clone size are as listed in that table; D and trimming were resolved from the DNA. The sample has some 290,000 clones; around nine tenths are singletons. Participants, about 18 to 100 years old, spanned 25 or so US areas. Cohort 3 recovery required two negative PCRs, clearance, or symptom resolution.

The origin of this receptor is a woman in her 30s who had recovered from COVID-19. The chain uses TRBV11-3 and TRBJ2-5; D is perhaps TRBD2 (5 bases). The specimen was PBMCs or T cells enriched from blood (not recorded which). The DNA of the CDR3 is TGTGCCAGCAGCCCCGCCAGCGGAGTCCAAGAGACCCAGTACTTC. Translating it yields CASSPASGVQETQYF.